This T cell receptor (beta chain) is drawn from a study of blood T cells in healthy people across ages. Germline CDR1 reads SNHLY; CDR2 reads FYNNEI. The V end lost 1 base, the J end lost 5 bases, and 15 bases lay between the germline ends. The CDR3 contains 16 residues. The use of a sample-barcoded 5' primer and a J-beta primer mix characterized a second PCR of about 7 to 12 cycles. TCRdb reprocessed the 5' RACE reads with MiXCR, giving one entry per CDR3 protein. The repertoire holds 1.5 million to 2 million distinct CDR3 sequences, with 28% as singletons. This chain joins TRBV2 and TRBJ2-1; no clear D gene. The TCR sequence derives from a woman younger than 45 in good health. The specimen sequenced was blood. Here the CDR3 DNA reads TGTGCCAGCAGTGAAGGGCCACTCTTAACCGACAATGAGCAGTTCTTC. It encodes CASSEGPLLTDNEQFF.